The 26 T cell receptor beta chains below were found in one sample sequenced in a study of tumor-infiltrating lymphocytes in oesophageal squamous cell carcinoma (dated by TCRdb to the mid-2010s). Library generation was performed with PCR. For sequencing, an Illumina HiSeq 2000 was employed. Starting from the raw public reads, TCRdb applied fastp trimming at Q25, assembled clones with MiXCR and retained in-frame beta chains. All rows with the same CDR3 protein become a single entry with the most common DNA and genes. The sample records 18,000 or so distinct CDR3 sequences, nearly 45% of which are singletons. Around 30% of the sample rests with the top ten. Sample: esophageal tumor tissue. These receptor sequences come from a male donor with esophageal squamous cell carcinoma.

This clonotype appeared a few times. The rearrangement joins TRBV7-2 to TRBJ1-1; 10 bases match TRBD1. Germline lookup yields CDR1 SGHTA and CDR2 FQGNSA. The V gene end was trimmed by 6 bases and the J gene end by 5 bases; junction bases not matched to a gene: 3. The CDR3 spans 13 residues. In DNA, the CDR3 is TGTGCCAGCAGACGGACAGGGGGGACTGAAGCTTTCTTT. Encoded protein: CASRRTGGTEAFF.

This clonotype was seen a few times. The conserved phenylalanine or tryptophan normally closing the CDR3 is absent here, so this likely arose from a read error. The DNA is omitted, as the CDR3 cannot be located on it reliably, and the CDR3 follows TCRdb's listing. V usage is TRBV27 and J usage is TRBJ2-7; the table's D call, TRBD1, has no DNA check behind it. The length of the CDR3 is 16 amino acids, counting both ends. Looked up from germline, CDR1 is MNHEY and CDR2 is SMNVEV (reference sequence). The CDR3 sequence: CASKGTGWDYGYTFGS.

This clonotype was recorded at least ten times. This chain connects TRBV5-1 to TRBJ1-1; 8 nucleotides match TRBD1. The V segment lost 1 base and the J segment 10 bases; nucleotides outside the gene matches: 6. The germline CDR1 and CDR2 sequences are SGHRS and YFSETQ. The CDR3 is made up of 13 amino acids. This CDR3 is CASSLIWTGRAFF. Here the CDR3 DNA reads TGCGCCAGCAGCTTGATTTGGACAGGGCGAGCTTTCTTT.

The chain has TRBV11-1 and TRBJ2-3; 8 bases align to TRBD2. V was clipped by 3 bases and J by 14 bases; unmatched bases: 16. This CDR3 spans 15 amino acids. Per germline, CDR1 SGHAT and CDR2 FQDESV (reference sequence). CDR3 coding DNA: TGTGCCAGCAGCTTGGGCGGGAGGTACACCGGGGAGCTGTATTTT. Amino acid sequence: CASSLGGRYTGELYF.

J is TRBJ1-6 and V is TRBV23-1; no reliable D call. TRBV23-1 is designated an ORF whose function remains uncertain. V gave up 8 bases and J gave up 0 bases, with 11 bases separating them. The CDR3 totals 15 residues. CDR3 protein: CASSYISSYNSPLHF. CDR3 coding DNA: TGCGCCAGCTCTTACATTAGCTCCTATAATTCACCCCTCCACTTT.

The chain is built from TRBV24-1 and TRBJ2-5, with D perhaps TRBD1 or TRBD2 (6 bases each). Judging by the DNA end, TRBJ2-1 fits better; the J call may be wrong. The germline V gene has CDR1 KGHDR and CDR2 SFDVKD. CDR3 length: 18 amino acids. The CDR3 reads CATSDPNPGAKIHNEQFF. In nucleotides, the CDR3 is TGTGCCACCAGTGACCCTAATCCGGGGGCAAAGATCCACAATGAGCAGTTCTTC.

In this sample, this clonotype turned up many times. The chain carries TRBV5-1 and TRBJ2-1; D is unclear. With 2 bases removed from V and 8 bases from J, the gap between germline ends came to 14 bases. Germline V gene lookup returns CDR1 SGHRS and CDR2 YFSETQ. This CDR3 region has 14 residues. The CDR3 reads CASSFGVAKDEQFF. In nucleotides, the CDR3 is TGCGCCAGCAGCTTTGGTGTGGCGAAGGATGAGCAGTTCTTC. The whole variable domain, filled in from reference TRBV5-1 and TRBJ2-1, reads KAGVTQTPRYLIKTRGQQVTLSCSPISGHRSVSWYQQTPGQGLQFLFEYFSETQRNKGNFPGRFSGRQFSNSRSEMNVSTLELGDSALYLCASSFGVAKDEQFFGPGTRLTVL.

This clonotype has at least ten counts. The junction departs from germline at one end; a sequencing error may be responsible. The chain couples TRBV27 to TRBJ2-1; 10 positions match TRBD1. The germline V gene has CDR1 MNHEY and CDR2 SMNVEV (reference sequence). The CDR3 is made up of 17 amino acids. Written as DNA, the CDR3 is TGTGCCAGCAGTCCTCGCACGGGACAGGGGTATAATTCACCCCTCCACTTC. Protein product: CASSPRTGQGYNSPLHF.

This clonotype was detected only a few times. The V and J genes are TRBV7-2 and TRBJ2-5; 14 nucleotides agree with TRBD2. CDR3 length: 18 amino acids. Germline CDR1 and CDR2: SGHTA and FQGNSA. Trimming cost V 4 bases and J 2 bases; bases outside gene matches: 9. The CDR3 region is CASSSRLAGGPSQETQYF. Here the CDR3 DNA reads TGTGCCAGCAGCTCCCGACTAGCGGGAGGGCCCTCTCAAGAGACCCAGTACTTC.

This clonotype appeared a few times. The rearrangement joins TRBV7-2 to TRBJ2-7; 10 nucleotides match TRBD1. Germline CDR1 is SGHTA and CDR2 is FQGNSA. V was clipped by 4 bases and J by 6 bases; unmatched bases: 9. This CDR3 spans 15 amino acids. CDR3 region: CASSSLRDRGTEQYF. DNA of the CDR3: TGTGCCAGCAGCTCCCTCCGGGACAGGGGCACCGAGCAGTACTTC.

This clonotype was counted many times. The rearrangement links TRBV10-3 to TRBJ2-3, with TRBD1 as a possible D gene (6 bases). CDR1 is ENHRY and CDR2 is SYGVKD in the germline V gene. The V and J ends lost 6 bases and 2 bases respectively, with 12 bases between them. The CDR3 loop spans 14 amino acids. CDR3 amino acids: CAISVTGHTDTQYF. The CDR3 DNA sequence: TGTGCCATCAGCGTCACAGGGCACACAGATACGCAGTATTTT.

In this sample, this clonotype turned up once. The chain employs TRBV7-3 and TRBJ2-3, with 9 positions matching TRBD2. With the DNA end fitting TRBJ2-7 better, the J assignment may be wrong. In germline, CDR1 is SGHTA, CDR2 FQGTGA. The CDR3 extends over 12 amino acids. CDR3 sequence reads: CASSTSSGGQYF. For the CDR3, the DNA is TGTGCCAGCAGCACCAGTAGCGGGGGGCAGTACTTC.

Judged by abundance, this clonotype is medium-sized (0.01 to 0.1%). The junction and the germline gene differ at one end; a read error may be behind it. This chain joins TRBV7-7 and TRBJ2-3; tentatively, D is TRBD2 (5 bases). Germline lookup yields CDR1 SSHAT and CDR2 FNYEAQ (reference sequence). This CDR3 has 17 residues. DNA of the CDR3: TGTGCTAGCAGCTCTAACCCGCCGGGGTTCGGCACAGATACGCAGTATTTT. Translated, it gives CASSSNPPGFGTDTQYF.

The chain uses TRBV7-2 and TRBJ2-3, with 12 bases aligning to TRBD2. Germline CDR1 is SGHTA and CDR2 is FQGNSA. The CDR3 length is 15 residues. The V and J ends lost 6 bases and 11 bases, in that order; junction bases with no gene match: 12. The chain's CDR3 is CASSWTSGASYEQYF. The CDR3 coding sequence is TGTGCCAGCAGTTGGACTAGCGGGGCGTCCTACGAGCAGTATTTT. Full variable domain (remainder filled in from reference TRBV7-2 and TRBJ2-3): GAGVSQSPSNKVTEKGKDVELRCDPISGHTALYWYRQSLGQGLEFLIYFQGNSAPDKSGLPSDRFSAERTGGSVSTLTIQRTQQEDSAVYLCASSWTSGASYEQYFGPGTRLTVL.

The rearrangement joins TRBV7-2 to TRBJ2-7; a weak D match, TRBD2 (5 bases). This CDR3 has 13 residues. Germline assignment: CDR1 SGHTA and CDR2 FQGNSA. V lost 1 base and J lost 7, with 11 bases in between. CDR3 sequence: CASSLEAEVEQYF. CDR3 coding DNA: TGTGCCAGCAGCTTAGAGGCGGAGGTGGAGCAGTACTTC.

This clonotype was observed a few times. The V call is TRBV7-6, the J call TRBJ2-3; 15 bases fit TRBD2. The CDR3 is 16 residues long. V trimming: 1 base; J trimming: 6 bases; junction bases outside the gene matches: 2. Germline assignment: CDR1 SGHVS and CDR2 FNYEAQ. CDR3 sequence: CASSLVGLAGGDTQYF. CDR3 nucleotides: TGTGCCAGCAGCTTAGTGGGACTAGCGGGAGGTGATACGCAGTATTTT.

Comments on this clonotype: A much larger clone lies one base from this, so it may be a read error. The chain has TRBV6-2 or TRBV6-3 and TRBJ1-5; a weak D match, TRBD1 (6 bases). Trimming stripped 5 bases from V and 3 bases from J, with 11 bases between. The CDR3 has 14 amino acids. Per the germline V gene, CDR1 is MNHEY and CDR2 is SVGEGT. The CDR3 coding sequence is TGTGCCAGCAGTAATGCAGGGGTCAATCAGCCCCAGCATTTT. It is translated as CASSNAGVNQPQHF.

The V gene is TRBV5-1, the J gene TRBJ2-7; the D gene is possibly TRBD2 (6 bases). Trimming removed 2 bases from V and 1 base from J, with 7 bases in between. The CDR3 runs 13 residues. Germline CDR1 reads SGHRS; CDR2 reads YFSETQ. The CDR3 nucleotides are TGCGCCAGCAGCTTTAGCGGTTCCTACGAGCAGTACTTC. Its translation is CASSFSGSYEQYF.

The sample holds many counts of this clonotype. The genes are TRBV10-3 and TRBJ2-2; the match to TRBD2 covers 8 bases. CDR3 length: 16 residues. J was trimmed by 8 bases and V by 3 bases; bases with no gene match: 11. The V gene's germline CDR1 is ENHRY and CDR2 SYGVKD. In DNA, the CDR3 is TGTGCCATCAGTGAAGGTAGCGGGGAAGGATGGGGGGAGCTGTTTTTT. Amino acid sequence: CAISEGSGEGWGELFF.

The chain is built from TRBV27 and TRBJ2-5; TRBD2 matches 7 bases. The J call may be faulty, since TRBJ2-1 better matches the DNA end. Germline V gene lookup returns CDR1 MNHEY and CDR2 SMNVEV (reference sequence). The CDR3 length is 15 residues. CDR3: CASSPRASGNNEQFF. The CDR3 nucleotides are TGTGCCAGCAGTCCCCGGGCTAGCGGAAACAATGAGCAGTTCTTC.

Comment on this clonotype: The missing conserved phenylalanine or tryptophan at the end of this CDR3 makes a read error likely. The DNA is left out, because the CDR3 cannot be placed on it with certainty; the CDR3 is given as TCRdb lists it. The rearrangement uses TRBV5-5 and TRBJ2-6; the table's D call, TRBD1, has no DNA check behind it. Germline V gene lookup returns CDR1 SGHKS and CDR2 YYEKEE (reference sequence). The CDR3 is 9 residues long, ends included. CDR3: CASNPSLGT.

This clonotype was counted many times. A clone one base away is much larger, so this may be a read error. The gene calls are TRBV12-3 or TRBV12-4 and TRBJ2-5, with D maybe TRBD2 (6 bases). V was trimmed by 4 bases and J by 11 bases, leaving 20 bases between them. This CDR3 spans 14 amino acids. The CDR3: CASSWASVYNEQYF. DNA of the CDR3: TGTGCCAGCAGTTGGGCTAGCGTGTACAATGAGCAGTACTTC.

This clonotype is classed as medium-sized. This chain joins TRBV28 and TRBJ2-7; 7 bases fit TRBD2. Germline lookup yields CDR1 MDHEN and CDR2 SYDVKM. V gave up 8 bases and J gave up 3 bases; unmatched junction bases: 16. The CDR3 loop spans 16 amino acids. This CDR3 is CASFSRAASGSYEQYF. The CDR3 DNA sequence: TGTGCCAGCTTCTCCCGAGCGGCTAGCGGTAGCTACGAGCAGTACTTC.

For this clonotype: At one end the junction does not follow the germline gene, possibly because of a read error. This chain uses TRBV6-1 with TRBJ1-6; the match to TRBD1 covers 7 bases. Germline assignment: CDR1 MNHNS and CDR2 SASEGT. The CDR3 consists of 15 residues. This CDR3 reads CASREPYRGQETQYF. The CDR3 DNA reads TGTGCCAGCCGTGAACCTTACAGGGGCCAAGAGACCCAGTACTTT.

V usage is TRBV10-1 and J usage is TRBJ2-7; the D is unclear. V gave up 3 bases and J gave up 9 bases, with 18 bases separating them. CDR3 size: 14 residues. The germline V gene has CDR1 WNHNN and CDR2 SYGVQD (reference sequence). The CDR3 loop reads CASSDSVSTDTQYF. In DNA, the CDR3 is TGCGCCAGCAGTGACAGCGTCAGCACAGATACGCAGTACTTC.

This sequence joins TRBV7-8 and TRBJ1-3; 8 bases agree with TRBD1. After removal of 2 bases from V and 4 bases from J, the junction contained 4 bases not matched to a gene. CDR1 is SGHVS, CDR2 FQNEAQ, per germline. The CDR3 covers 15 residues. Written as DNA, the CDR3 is TGTGCCAGCAGCTTAAACAGGGACAGGGGAAACACCATATATTTT. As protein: CASSLNRDRGNTIYF. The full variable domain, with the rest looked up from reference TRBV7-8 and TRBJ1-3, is GAGVSQSPRYKVAKRGQDVALRCDPISGHVSLFWYQQALGQGPEFLTYFQNEAQLDKSGLPSDRFFAERPEGSVSTLKIQRTQQEDSAVYLCASSLNRDRGNTIYFGEGSWLTVV.